The 18 T cell receptor beta chains given below trace back to one sample, sequenced in a study of early T cells in non-severe SARS-CoV-2 infection. TCRdb re-called the 5' RACE reads through MiXCR, storing one row per CDR3 protein. The sample consists of about 64,000 distinct CDR3 sequences, 20% of them appearing once. Sequencing was performed on whole blood, taken at baseline. These receptor sequences come from an adult who was a healthcare worker with PCR-confirmed SARS-CoV-2 infection or an uninfected control (not recorded which).

V gene TRBV10-2 combines with J gene TRBJ1-5; D might be TRBD1 (6 bases). The germline gives CDR1 WSHSY, CDR2 SAAADI. V shed 8 bases and J shed 2 bases, with 10 bases lying between them. The CDR3 runs to 13 residues. The CDR3 spells CASRGGGNQPQHF. The CDR3, as DNA: TGCGCCAGCCGAGGGGGTGGCAATCAGCCCCAGCATTTT.

The chain combines TRBV7-2 with TRBJ2-2, with D possibly matching TRBD2 (5 bases). This CDR3 has 17 residues. V was trimmed by 3 bases and J by 6 bases, leaving 20 bases between them. CDR1 is SGHTA, CDR2 FQGNSA, per germline. The CDR3 here is CASSFRMWGAGPGELFF. CDR3 sequence (DNA): TGTGCCAGCAGCTTCCGTATGTGGGGAGCAGGCCCCGGGGAGCTGTTTTTT. Using reference TRBV7-2 and TRBJ2-2 for the parts outside the CDR3, the full variable domain is GAGVSQSPSNKVTEKGKDVELRCDPISGHTALYWYRQSLGQGLEFLIYFQGNSAPDKSGLPSDRFSAERTGGSVSTLTIQRTQQEDSAVYLCASSFRMWGAGPGELFFGEGSRLTVL.

This clonotype was found many times. V gene TRBV12-3 or TRBV12-4 combines with J gene TRBJ1-3; D not certain. There are 11 residues in the CDR3. V shed 7 bases and J shed 4 bases, with 5 bases lying between them. The CDR3: CASTGGNTIYF. CDR3 bases: TGTGCCAGCACGGGAGGAAACACCATATATTTT.

The sample holds a few counts of this clonotype. The chain joins TRBV19 to TRBJ1-5; 7 positions agree with TRBD1. V shed 3 bases and J 7 bases; nucleotides not matched to a gene: 9. The CDR3 has 15 amino acids. Germline values: CDR1 LNHDA, CDR2 SQIVND (reference sequence). The CDR3 loop is CASSIRKQGDQPQHF. Written as DNA, the CDR3 is TGTGCCAGTAGTATCCGGAAGCAGGGGGACCAGCCCCAGCATTTT.

The sample holds many counts of this clonotype. The rearrangement uses TRBV7-3 and TRBJ2-2, with TRBD2 identical over 11 bases. V was clipped by 4 bases and J by 7 bases; unmatched bases: 8. Germline V gene lookup returns CDR1 SGHTA and CDR2 FQGTGA. CDR3 size: 16 residues. The CDR3 DNA is TGTGCCAGCAGCTCCCTAGCGGGGGGCGGGAGCGGGGAGCTGTTTTTT. Translating it yields CASSSLAGGGSGELFF.

This clonotype was recorded a few times. V usage is TRBV6-1 and J usage is TRBJ2-7, with TRBD1 identical over 9 bases. Unmatched junction bases numbered 3, after V lost 6 bases and J lost 3 bases. The germline V gene encodes CDR1 MNHNS and CDR2 SASEGT. This CDR3 has 13 residues. The CDR3 DNA is TGTGCCAGCAGACAGGGGGCCAACTACGAGCAGTACTTC. It is translated as CASRQGANYEQYF.

This clonotype was recorded a few times. This chain links TRBV7-9 with TRBJ2-2, with D possibly TRBD1 on 5 matching bases. V dropped 8 bases and J dropped 7 bases, with 17 bases sitting between them. Germline CDR1 reads SEHNR; CDR2 reads FQNEAQ (reference sequence). CDR3 length equals 14 residues. CDR3 residues: CASSTASRGGELFF. DNA for the CDR3: TGTGCCAGCTCAACGGCTAGTAGGGGCGGGGAGCTGTTTTTT. Full variable domain (outside the CDR3, taken from reference TRBV7-9 and TRBJ2-2): DTGVSQNPRHKITKRGQNVTFRCDPISEHNRLYWYRQTLGQGPEFLTYFQNEAQLEKSRLLSDRFSAERPKGSFSTLEIQRTEQGDSAMYLCASSTASRGGELFFGEGSRLTVL.

The chain recombines TRBV9 with TRBJ1-3; D not resolved. The CDR3 is 15 amino acids. V dropped 3 bases and J dropped 4 bases, with 14 bases sitting between them. From germline, CDR1 is SGDLS and CDR2 YYNGEE. The CDR3 sequence is CASSGNHQSGNTIYF. The CDR3 nucleotides are TGTGCCAGCAGCGGAAACCACCAGTCAGGAAACACCATATATTTT.

The V gene is TRBV20-1, the J gene TRBJ2-7; tentative D call: TRBD1 (6 bases). The CDR3 contains 14 residues. Per the germline V gene, CDR1 is DFQATT and CDR2 is SNEGSKA (reference sequence). V was shortened by 6 bases and J by 5 bases, with 20 bases between the two germline ends. Here the CDR3 DNA reads TGCAGTGCCAGCGAGACAGGCCAGTTGAACGAGCAGTACTTC. It codes for CSASETGQLNEQYF.

Only a few counts were recorded for this clonotype. The gene calls are TRBV7-3 and TRBJ1-6; 10 bases are shared with TRBD1. The germline V gene has CDR1 SGHTA and CDR2 FQGTGA. The CDR3 is made up of 15 amino acids. The trim removed 6 bases at V and 6 bases at J, leaving 5 bases unmatched. This CDR3 reads CASRHGQGGNSPLHF. CDR3 sequence (DNA): TGTGCCAGCAGACACGGACAGGGGGGTAATTCACCCCTCCACTTT.

The CDR3 spells CASSFARANTEAFF. The CDR3 DNA sequence: TGTGCCAGCAGTTTTGCCCGGGCGAACACTGAAGCTTTCTTT. The genes are TRBV12-3 or TRBV12-4 and TRBJ1-1, with unresolved D. V was cut by 3 bases and J by 1 base, with 9 bases left in between. The CDR3 contains 14 residues.

This rearrangement joins TRBV7-9 to TRBJ2-4, with 13 nucleotides matching TRBD2. Trimming at V came to 5 bases and at J to 6 bases, leaving 10 bases not matched to a gene. CDR3 length equals 17 residues. The germline V gene has CDR1 SEHNR and CDR2 FQNEAQ (reference sequence). The CDR3 here is CASSPRLAGGDGNIQYF. CDR3 DNA: TGTGCCAGCAGCCCCAGACTAGCGGGGGGCGATGGAAACATTCAGTACTTC.

The V call is TRBV10-3, the J call TRBJ2-5, with unresolved D. The CDR3 runs to 11 residues. Germline CDR1 is ENHRY and CDR2 is SYGVKD. The CDR3 loop reads CACKQEETQYF. The CDR3 bases are TGTGCTTGTAAGCAGGAAGAGACCCAGTACTTC.

There are a few counts of this clonotype. CDR3 DNA: TGTGCCAGCAGCTCGCTGACGGGACAGGGTACTCCTTACACCTTC. Its translation: CASSSLTGQGTPYTF. This chain uses TRBV11-2 with TRBJ1-2; 9 nucleotides line up with TRBD1. This CDR3 has 15 residues. V gave up 4 bases and J gave up 11 bases; unmatched junction bases: 14. CDR1 is SGHAT, CDR2 FQNNGV, per germline. Combining the CDR3 with reference TRBV11-2 and TRBJ1-2 gives the whole variable domain EAGVAQSPRYKIIEKRQSVAFWCNPISGHATLYWYQQILGQGPKLLIQFQNNGVVDDSQLPKDRFSAERLKGVDSTLKIQPAKLEDSAVYLCASSSLTGQGTPYTFGSGTRLTVV.

J is TRBJ1-2 and V is TRBV5-4; D may be TRBD1 (5 bases). With 9 bases removed from V and 1 base from J, the gap between germline ends came to 13 bases. This CDR3 has 13 amino acids. CDR1 and CDR2 (germline): SGHNT, YYREEE (reference sequence). CDR3 nucleotide sequence: TGTGCCACCCGGGGACTGCGTAACTATGGCTACACCTTC. Protein: CATRGLRNYGYTF.

This clonotype was seen at least ten times. The chain couples TRBV4-1 to TRBJ2-7; D is possibly TRBD1 or TRBD2 (5 bases each). This CDR3 contains 14 residues. Germline V CDR1 and CDR2: MGHRA, YSYEKL. V shed 8 bases and J shed 3 bases, with 17 bases lying between them. The CDR3 reads CASSQAPGGYEQYF. In DNA form, the CDR3 reads TGCGCCAGCTCCCAGGCCCCTGGGGGCTACGAGCAGTACTTC.

The sample holds a few counts of this clonotype. The rearrangement uses TRBV29-1 and TRBJ1-1; 8 nucleotides agree with TRBD1. V lost 7 bases and J lost 0; bases outside the gene matches: 4. The germline V gene has CDR1 SQVTM and CDR2 ANQGSEA. The CDR3 consists of 13 residues. The CDR3 loop reads CSGSRGLNTEAFF. In DNA form, the CDR3 reads TGCAGCGGGAGCAGGGGGCTGAACACTGAAGCTTTCTTT.

CDR3 sequence (DNA): TGTGCCAGCAGCGCGGGACAGGGCTACACTGAAGCTTTCTTT. As protein: CASSAGQGYTEAFF. The V gene is TRBV7-2, the J gene TRBJ1-1; 9 bases match TRBD1. V lost 5 bases, J lost 3 bases, and 4 bases stayed unmatched. The CDR3 is made up of 14 amino acids. Per the germline V gene, CDR1 is SGHTA and CDR2 is FQGNSA.